Listed here is a single T cell receptor (beta chain). Its antigen remains unidentified. The sample comes from a study of T cells in localized non-small cell lung cancer. Notes on the study in general: There was an association of higher blood T cell density with longer overall survival. Appearances in adjacent lung were noted for a median roughly 58 of the top 100 tumor clones.

Some clones are missing from TCRdb's copy, which holds only in-frame ones; the method was immunoSEQ multiplex PCR. The top ten clones hold roughly 34% of a sample with fewer than 20,000 clones, about 86% of them seen once. Germline loops: CDR1 MGHRA, CDR2 YSYEKL. The CDR3 totals 16 residues. Trimming pared 6 bases from V and 0 bases from J, leaving 15 bases between. This rearrangement joins TRBV4-1 to TRBJ1-5; the D gene is possibly TRBD1 (6 bases). The sequences come from peripheral blood, collected before any cancer treatment. This TCR was recovered from a male donor aged 60 or older with stage III lung adenocarcinoma. The CDR3 sequence is CASRRDTLYSNQPQHF. For the CDR3, the DNA is TGCGCCAGCAGGAGGGACACTTTGTATAGCAATCAGCCCCAGCATTTT.